The 20 T cell receptor beta chains reported below all come from one sample, sequenced in a study of beta chain features in type 1 diabetes. Every isolated RNA sample was fully reverse transcribed, so sequencing captured expressed TCRB transcripts. The method was immunoSEQ multiplex PCR; TCRdb's version includes in-frame clones alone and lacks a portion of them. The sample shows a few hundred thousand clones, 27% of them seen only once. The source material was central memory CD4+ T cells from blood. Source of these receptors: a man younger than 45 in good health.

V gene TRBV7-9 combines with J gene TRBJ2-4; 9 nucleotides line up with TRBD1. The V gene's germline CDR1 is SEHNR and CDR2 FQNEAQ (reference sequence). Unmatched junction bases numbered 6, after V lost 7 bases and J lost 5 bases. The CDR3 is 14 amino acids. Here the CDR3 DNA reads TGTGCCAGCACCCCCCGGACAGGGGAAAACATTCAGTACTTC. Translation gives CASTPRTGENIQYF. Based on the CDR3 plus reference TRBV7-9 and TRBJ2-4, the full variable domain is DTGVSQNPRHKITKRGQNVTFRCDPISEHNRLYWYRQTLGQGPEFLTYFQNEAQLEKSRLLSDRFSAERPKGSFSTLEIQRTEQGDSAMYLCASTPRTGENIQYFGAGTRLSVL.

This clone was picked up a small number of times. V usage is TRBV7-2 and J usage is TRBJ1-1; D remains unclear. This CDR3 region has 14 residues. V was cut by 5 bases and J by 0 bases, with 10 bases left in between. Per germline, CDR1 SGHTA and CDR2 FQGNSA. The CDR3 here is CASSPSDMNTEAFF. The CDR3 DNA follows: TGTGCCAGCAGCCCCAGCGATATGAACACTGAAGCTTTCTTT. Combining the CDR3 with reference TRBV7-2 and TRBJ1-1 gives the whole variable domain GAGVSQSPSNKVTEKGKDVELRCDPISGHTALYWYRQSLGQGLEFLIYFQGNSAPDKSGLPSDRFSAERTGGSVSTLTIQRTQQEDSAVYLCASSPSDMNTEAFFGQGTRLTVV.

The CDR3 spells CASSRYGPTDTQYF. The CDR3 DNA follows: TGCGCCAGCAGCCGTTATGGCCCCACAGATACGCAGTATTTT. V usage is TRBV4-1 and J usage is TRBJ2-3; D is ambiguous. Germline-derived CDR1 and CDR2 are MGHRA and YSYEKL. The CDR3 loop spans 14 amino acids. V dropped 4 bases and J dropped 2 bases, with 10 bases sitting between them.

J is TRBJ1-5 and V is TRBV7-2, with D tentatively TRBD1 (5 bases). The V end lost 1 base, the J end lost 6 bases, and 13 bases lay between the germline ends. This CDR3 has 15 residues. CDR1 and CDR2 from the germline V gene are SGHTA and FQGNSA. In nucleotides, the CDR3 is TGTGCCAGCAGCTTAGACGAGGGGCGCAGTCAGCCCCAGCATTTT. It codes for CASSLDEGRSQPQHF.

With regard to this clone: Other nucleotide sequences in the sample specify the same CDR3. This chain connects TRBV7-2 to TRBJ2-3, with D possibly matching TRBD2 (5 bases). The germline V gene has CDR1 SGHTA and CDR2 FQGNSA. The V end was cut by 3 bases, the J end by 0 bases, with 10 bases between. The CDR3 is made up of 15 amino acids. CDR3: CASSLARTSTDTQYF. CDR3 coding DNA: TGTGCCAGCAGCTTGGCTAGGACTAGCACAGATACGCAGTATTTT. Supplemented by reference TRBV7-2 and TRBJ2-3, the full variable domain reads GAGVSQSPSNKVTEKGKDVELRCDPISGHTALYWYRQSLGQGLEFLIYFQGNSAPDKSGLPSDRFSAERTGGSVSTLTIQRTQQEDSAVYLCASSLARTSTDTQYFGPGTRLTVL.

This clone was seen repeatedly, ten times or more. The chain combines TRBV27 with TRBJ2-1, with 8 positions matching TRBD1. V was pared by 3 bases and J by 10 bases, with 11 bases of the junction left unmatched. The CDR3 contains 15 residues. Germline CDR1 MNHEY, CDR2 SMNVEV (reference sequence). The CDR3: CASSLDRVGLSEQFF. In DNA, the CDR3 is TGTGCCAGCAGTTTGGACAGGGTGGGTCTATCGGAGCAGTTCTTC.

This chain uses TRBV2 with TRBJ1-1; weak D call: TRBD1 (5 bases). Trimming removed 6 bases from V and 6 bases from J, with 14 bases in between. The CDR3 length is 13 residues. Germline V gene data show CDR1 as SNHLY and CDR2 as FYNNEI. The DNA of the CDR3 is TGTGCCAGCAGAACGCAGGGCCTCGCTGAAGCTTTCTTT. Amino acids: CASRTQGLAEAFF.

This clone has only one observation. The J gene is TRBJ1-5, the V gene TRBV19, with D unresolved. This CDR3 contains 13 residues. V was clipped by 2 bases and J by 4 bases, with 6 bases between them. Germline assignment: CDR1 LNHDA and CDR2 SQIVND (reference sequence). CDR3 residues: CASSILPNQPQHF. CDR3 nucleotides: TGTGCCAGTAGTATACTACCGAATCAGCCCCAGCATTTT.

This chain links TRBV5-1 with TRBJ2-6; TRBD1 is a possible D gene (5 bases). The CDR3 contains 15 residues. V lost 0 bases to trimming and J lost 2 bases, with 6 bases between them. Per the germline V gene, CDR1 is SGHRS and CDR2 is YFSETQ. The CDR3 sequence is CASSLEGTGANVLTF. In nucleotides, the CDR3 is TGCGCCAGCAGCTTGGAGGGGACTGGGGCCAACGTCCTGACTTTC.

J is TRBJ2-7 and V is TRBV27; 7 bases match TRBD2. Germline lookup yields CDR1 MNHEY and CDR2 SMNVEV (reference sequence). The V gene end was trimmed by 4 bases and the J gene end by 6 bases; junction bases not matched to a gene: 6. This CDR3 is built from 13 residues. The CDR3 region has the DNA TGTGCCAGCAGTTCCACCTGGGGGGGCGAGCAGTACTTC. Translated, it gives CASSSTWGGEQYF.

The V call is TRBV11-2, the J call TRBJ2-1; 12 bases are shared with TRBD2. The CDR3 sequence is 15 residues long. Germline V gene lookup returns CDR1 SGHAT and CDR2 FQNNGV. The V gene end was trimmed by 2 bases and the J gene end by 8 bases; junction bases not matched to a gene: 4. CDR3 sequence reads: CASSLRLAGGHEQFF. The CDR3 DNA follows: TGTGCCAGCAGCTTAAGGCTAGCGGGAGGGCATGAGCAGTTCTTC.

The chain's CDR3 is CASRGQGPNEQFF. In DNA form, the CDR3 reads TGTGCCAGCCGTGGACAGGGTCCCAATGAGCAGTTCTTC. This chain connects TRBV7-9 to TRBJ2-1, with TRBD1 matching over 8 bases. This CDR3 has 13 amino acids. Germline V gene data show CDR1 as SEHNR and CDR2 as FQNEAQ (reference sequence). The V segment lost 8 bases and the J segment 6 bases; nucleotides outside the gene matches: 6.

In this sample, this clone turned up once. The chain recombines TRBV6-5 with TRBJ1-6, with 10 bases aligning to TRBD1. The germline V gene has CDR1 MNHEY and CDR2 SVGAGI. V was pared by 6 bases and J by 7 bases, with 6 bases of the junction left unmatched. There are 15 residues in the CDR3. Written as DNA, the CDR3 is TGTGCCAGCAGGCCCATGGACAGGGGGAATTCACCCCTCCACTTT. It yields the protein CASRPMDRGNSPLHF.

In this sample, this clone turned up a few times. The CDR3 bases are TGTGCCAGCAGTTTAGCGGGGCCCTCCTACGAGCAGTACTTC. Translated, it gives CASSLAGPSYEQYF. The chain is built from TRBV27 and TRBJ2-7; D possibly corresponds to TRBD2 (6 bases). Germline CDR1 is MNHEY and CDR2 is SMNVEV (reference sequence). The V end lost 2 bases, the J end lost 0 bases, and 8 bases lay between the germline ends. The CDR3 length is 14 residues.

The rearrangement joins TRBV2 to TRBJ2-3; TRBD2 matches at 9 bases. Trimming cost V 5 bases and J 3 bases; bases outside gene matches: 3. CDR3 length equals 14 residues. Germline V CDR1 and CDR2: SNHLY, FYNNEI. The CDR3 loop is CASSKTSGTDTQYF. The CDR3 nucleotides are TGTGCCAGCAGTAAGACTAGCGGAACAGATACGCAGTATTTT.

The CDR3: CASTGLAGVLINNEQFF. Here the CDR3 DNA reads TGTGCCAGCACCGGCCTAGCGGGAGTCCTTATTAACAATGAGCAGTTCTTC. The V gene is TRBV25-1, the J gene TRBJ2-1; 10 bases line up with TRBD2. Unmatched junction bases numbered 14, after V lost 7 bases and J lost 5 bases. In germline, CDR1 is MGHDK, CDR2 SYGVNS. The CDR3 extends over 17 amino acids.

This clone is a singleton in its sample. The chain links TRBV15 to TRBJ1-1; D ambiguous. CDR3 length: 12 residues. With 0 bases removed from V and 3 bases from J, the gap between germline ends came to 2 bases. Germline CDR1 and CDR2: LNHNV and YYDKDF (reference sequence). The CDR3 loop is CATSREDTEAFF. The CDR3 coding sequence is TGTGCCACCAGCAGAGAGGACACTGAAGCTTTCTTT.

V usage is TRBV7-2 and J usage is TRBJ2-1; the D gene is possibly TRBD2 (5 bases). Germline CDR1 is SGHTA and CDR2 is FQGNSA. The CDR3 has 14 residues. V lost 2 bases and J 5 bases, leaving 10 bases between the germline ends. As DNA, the CDR3 is TGTGCCAGCAGCTTACTAGCTGGCAACAATGAGCAGTTCTTC. Encoded protein: CASSLLAGNNEQFF.

This clone was counted a few times. V is TRBV7-2 and J is TRBJ2-4; 7 nucleotides agree with TRBD2. The CDR3 loop spans 15 amino acids. The V gene's germline CDR1 is SGHTA and CDR2 FQGNSA. The junction had 14 bases not matched to a gene; V was cut back by 4 bases and J by 11 bases. CDR3 in DNA: TGTGCCAGCAGCTCGGGACCCTACGGGGGGAGCGTTCAGTACTTC. This gives the protein CASSSGPYGGSVQYF.

The chain is built from TRBV30 and TRBJ1-4, with a possible D match to TRBD1 (6 bases). The CDR3 contains 13 residues. With 5 bases removed from V and 8 bases from J, the gap between germline ends came to 15 bases. CDR1 and CDR2 from the germline V gene are GTSNPN and SVGIG (reference sequence). The CDR3 DNA reads as TGTGCCTGGCACCAGGGGCTGAAGGAAAAACTGTTTTTT. Protein product: CAWHQGLKEKLFF. The full variable domain, with the rest looked up from reference TRBV30 and TRBJ1-4, is SQTIHQWPATLVQPVGSPLSLECTVEGTSNPNLYWYRQAAGRGLQLLFYSVGIGQISSEVPQNLSASRPQDRQFILSSKKLLLSDSGFYLCAWHQGLKEKLFFGSGTQLSVL.